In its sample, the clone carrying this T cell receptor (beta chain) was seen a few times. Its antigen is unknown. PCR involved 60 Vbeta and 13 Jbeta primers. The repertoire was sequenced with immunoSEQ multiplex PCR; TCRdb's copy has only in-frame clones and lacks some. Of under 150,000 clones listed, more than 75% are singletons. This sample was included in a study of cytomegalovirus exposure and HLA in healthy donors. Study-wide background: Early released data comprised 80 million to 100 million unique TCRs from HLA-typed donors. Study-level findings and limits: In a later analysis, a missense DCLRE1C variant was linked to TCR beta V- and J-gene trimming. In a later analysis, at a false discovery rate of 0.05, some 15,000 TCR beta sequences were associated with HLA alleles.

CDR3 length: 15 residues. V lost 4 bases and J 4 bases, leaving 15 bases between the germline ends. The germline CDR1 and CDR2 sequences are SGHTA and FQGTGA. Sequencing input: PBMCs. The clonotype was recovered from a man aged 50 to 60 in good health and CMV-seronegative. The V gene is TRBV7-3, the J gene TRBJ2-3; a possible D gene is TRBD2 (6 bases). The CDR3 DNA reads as TGTGCCAGCAGCTCCTTCGGGGGTGAGGCAGATACGCAGTATTTT. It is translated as CASSSFGGEADTQYF.